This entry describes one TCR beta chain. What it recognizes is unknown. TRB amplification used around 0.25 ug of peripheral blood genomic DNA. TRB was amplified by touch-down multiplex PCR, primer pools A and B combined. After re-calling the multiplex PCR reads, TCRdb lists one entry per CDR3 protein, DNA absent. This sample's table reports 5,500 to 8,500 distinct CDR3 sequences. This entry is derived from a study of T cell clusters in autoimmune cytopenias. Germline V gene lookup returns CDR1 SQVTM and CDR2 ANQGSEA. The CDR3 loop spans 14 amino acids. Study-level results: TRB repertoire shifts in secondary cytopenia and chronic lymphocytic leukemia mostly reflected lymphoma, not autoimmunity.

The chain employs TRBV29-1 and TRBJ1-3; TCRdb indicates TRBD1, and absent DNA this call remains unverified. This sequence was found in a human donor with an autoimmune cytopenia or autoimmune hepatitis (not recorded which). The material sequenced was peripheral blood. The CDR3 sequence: CSVCPRFSGNTIYF.